Below, one TCR beta chain is given with its context. The data belong to a study of blood T cell repertoires in COVID-19. TCRdb's table, derived via immunoSEQ multiplex PCR, lists solely in-frame clones and lacks some. The sample has tens of thousands of clones; 70% to 90% are singletons. V lost 0 bases and J lost 4, with 10 bases in between. CDR3 length equals 14 residues. Per the germline V gene, CDR1 is SGHDT and CDR2 is YYEEEE. The sequence derives from a woman in her fifties or sixties with acute or convalescent COVID-19. Sequenced material: peripheral blood. The chain joins TRBV5-6 to TRBJ1-2, with D perhaps TRBD1 (5 bases). The CDR3 DNA sequence: TGTGCCAGCAGCTTGGTAGGGGCTAGCTATGGCTACACCTTC. Amino acid sequence: CASSLVGASYGYTF.